These T cell receptor beta chains were read from a single sample in a study of T-cell memory formation after mild COVID-19. Using its own MiXCR run on the 5' RACE reads, TCRdb lists one record per CDR3 protein. The sample includes a few hundred thousand distinct CDR3 sequences, approximately 15% of them seen just once. Input material: PBMCs or a T cell subset sorted from them (not recorded which). The receptor source for this set is a man aged 18 to 30 who had mild COVID-19 (a few samples of this study predate the infection). Cell type and time point are not known. The CDR3 runs from the conserved cysteine through the conserved F or W. The D gene is left open where the match is weak. Clone size is stated in some rows and not others, as once, few, many or a class when expanded.

TRBV23-1	TRBJ2-1	.	many	TGCGCCAGCAGCGGCCCTCCGAGGGGAAGAATCGACAATGAGCAGTTCTTC	CASSGPPRGRIDNEQFF
TRBV7-2	TRBJ2-4	.	.	TGTGCCAGCAGCTTAGGGGGAAACCAAAACATTCAGTACTTC	CASSLGGNQNIQYF
TRBV7-2	TRBJ1-2	.	.	TGTGCCAGCAGCTCCCAGGGCGCGGGTGGCTACACCTTC	CASSSQGAGGYTF
TRBV5-1	TRBJ2-6	TRBD1	few	TGCGCCAGCAGCGGTTCGACAGGGTCCGGGGCCAACGTCCTGACTTTC	CASSGSTGSGANVLTF
TRBV6-5	TRBJ2-2	TRBD2	few	TGTGCCAGCAGCCGCAGGGAGGGGAACACCGGGGAGCTGTTTTTT	CASSRREGNTGELFF
TRBV6-2/TRBV6-3	TRBJ2-1	TRBD2	few	TGTGCCAGCAGTTATAGCGGGTTGACCAATGAGCAGTTCTTC	CASSYSGLTNEQFF
TRBV3-1	TRBJ1-5	.	.	TGTGCCAGCAGCCAAGTGGAGGGGCAGCCCCAGCATTTT	CASSQVEGQPQHF
TRBV20-1	TRBJ1-4	TRBD1	few	TGCAGTGCTGAACTGGGACAGGGTCCCGAAAAACTGTTTTTT	CSAELGQGPEKLFF
TRBV7-2	TRBJ1-1	.	.	TGTGCCAGCAGCTGGAGGGGTGGGGACACTGAAGCTTTCTTT	CASSWRGGDTEAFF
TRBV13	TRBJ1-5	TRBD1	.	TGTGCCAGCAGTTCGACAGGGGATGGCAATCAGCCCCAGCATTTT	CASSSTGDGNQPQHF
TRBV7-9	TRBJ2-6	TRBD1	.	TGTGCCAGCAGCTCGGGACAGGGTCTCGCTGGGGCCAACGTCCTGACTTTC	CASSSGQGLAGANVLTF
TRBV19	TRBJ1-2	.	.	TGTGCCAGTAGTACCGTCCCGCAGGGCGACGACGGCTACACCTTC	CASSTVPQGDDGYTF
TRBV7-6	TRBJ2-5	.	.	TGTGCCAGCAGCCCCTTCGAGGAGACCCAGTACTTC	CASSPFEETQYF
TRBV7-6	TRBJ1-6	.	few	TGTGCCAGCAGCTTAGAACGGGTTGGGAATTCACCCCTCCACTTT	CASSLERVGNSPLHF
TRBV10-3	TRBJ1-6	.	.	TGTGCCATCAGTGAGTTAGATACTTCACCCCTCCACTTT	CAISELDTSPLHF
TRBV13	TRBJ2-2	.	many	TGTGCCAGCAGCCTCCCTGGGGGGGAGCTGTTTTTT	CASSLPGGELFF
TRBV2	TRBJ1-2	TRBD1	.	TGTGCCAGCAGTGAAGCCCGGACAGGGGTCCGGCCTGGCTACACCTTC	CASSEARTGVRPGYTF
TRBV7-3	TRBJ2-3	.	few	TGTGCCAGCAGCTTAACGCCCAGGGATACGCAGTATTTT	CASSLTPRDTQYF
TRBV12-3/TRBV12-4	TRBJ1-2	.	.	TGTGCCAGCAGTCCCCAAGCGGGGGGAGGCTATGGCTACACCTTC	CASSPQAGGGYGYTF
TRBV5-6	TRBJ2-2	.	few	TGTGCCAGCAGCTTGCTGGACTTCACCGGGGAGCTGTTTTTT	CASSLLDFTGELFF
TRBV10-3	TRBJ1-2	TRBD1	.	TGTGCCACCGGACAGGGGAATAACTATGGCTACACCTTC	CATGQGNNYGYTF
TRBV7-2	TRBJ1-2	TRBD1	.	TGTGCCAGCAGCGAGGGGGCCGGCTATGGCTACACCTTC	CASSEGAGYGYTF
TRBV7-9	TRBJ1-5	TRBD1	.	TGTGCCAGCAGCTCCGAGGACAGGGCCCATCAGCCCCAGCATTTT	CASSSEDRAHQPQHF
TRBV5-1	TRBJ2-7	.	.	TGCGCCAGCAGCTCAGGGGGGGCGGACGACTACGAGCAGTACTTC	CASSSGGADDYEQYF
TRBV5-1	TRBJ2-7	TRBD1	.	TGCGCCAGCAGCTTGGCCGCAGGGGGCATGCCCTACGAGCAGTACTTC	CASSLAAGGMPYEQYF
TRBV3-1	TRBJ2-7	TRBD1	few	TGTGCCAGCAGCCTACAACCCGGGACAGCCCACGAGCAGTACTTC	CASSLQPGTAHEQYF
TRBV5-1	TRBJ1-2	TRBD1	.	TGCGCCAGCAGCTTGGGGTCAGGGGGCACCTATGGCTACACCTTC	CASSLGSGGTYGYTF
TRBV12-3/TRBV12-4	TRBJ2-5	TRBD2	many	TGTGCCAGCAGCCCGACTAGCGGGGGGGAGACCCAGTACTTC	CASSPTSGGETQYF
TRBV12-3/TRBV12-4	TRBJ1-5	.	few	TGTGCCAGCAGGGTCCGGGAAGCTCAGCCCCAGCATTTT	CASRVREAQPQHF
TRBV4-3	TRBJ2-1	TRBD2	few	TGCGCCAGCAGCCAAGAGCCCATCTCGGGACTAGCGAAACTTGCGTGGAATGAGCAGTTCTTC	CASSQEPISGLAKLAWNEQFF
TRBV14	TRBJ1-1	.	.	TGTGCCAGCAGCCAAGGTTTCCGGATGAACACTGAAGCTTTCTTT	CASSQGFRMNTEAFF
TRBV3-1	TRBJ2-3	.	.	TGTGCCAGCAGCCAAGAAGCGGGCAGGGTTAGAGATACGCAGTATTTT	CASSQEAGRVRDTQYF
TRBV28	TRBJ2-5	.	.	TGTGCCAGCAGTCCGGGACACCACCACCCGTACTTC	CASSPGHHHPYF
TRBV3-1	TRBJ1-1	.	.	TGTGCCAGCAGCCTCCAAGTTGGAGTCCCGAACACTGAAGCTTTCTTT	CASSLQVGVPNTEAFF
TRBV11-2	TRBJ2-7	.	.	TGTGCCAGCAGCTTAGTCGGCGGGGTTTACGAGCAGTACTTC	CASSLVGGVYEQYF
TRBV5-1	TRBJ2-1	TRBD2	few	TGCGCCAGCAGCTTGGGCCAGGGAGGGAGCAATGAGCAGTTCTTC	CASSLGQGGSNEQFF
TRBV27	TRBJ2-3	.	few	TGTGCCAGCAAAACGGAGGGAGATACGCAGTATTTT	CASKTEGDTQYF
TRBV20-1	TRBJ1-6	.	.	TGCAGTGCAAAAGTTCAGGGGTCTAATTCACCCCTCCACTTT	CSAKVQGSNSPLHF
TRBV5-5	TRBJ1-4	TRBD1	few	TGTGCCAGCAGCTTGGTACCGGGACAGACGAATGAAAAACTGTTTTTT	CASSLVPGQTNEKLFF
TRBV4-3	TRBJ2-1	.	.	TGCGCCAGCAGCCACCGGGGAACGGGCAATGAGCAGTTCTTC	CASSHRGTGNEQFF
TRBV5-1	TRBJ2-3	.	few	TGCGCCAGCAGCGCTGTCCCTCCGGGGACTAGCACAGATACGCAGTATTTT	CASSAVPPGTSTDTQYF
TRBV7-9	TRBJ2-5	.	many	TGTGCCAGCACCCCGGACCGTCTAAAGACCCAGTACTTC	CASTPDRLKTQYF